This T cell receptor beta chain originates from a study of cytomegalovirus exposure and HLA in healthy donors. PCR used 60 Vbeta primers and 13 Jbeta primers. Generated by immunoSEQ multiplex PCR, the TCRdb table keeps only in-frame clones and is missing some. Counted here are about 150,000 clones, 80% occurring once; the ten biggest clones make up over 10%. Germline CDR1 SGHTS, CDR2 YDEGEE. This CDR3 has 17 residues. Trimming left V 2 bases short and J 9 bases short, with 21 bases between. This clonotype originated in a man aged 25 to 45 in good health and CMV-seropositive. Sequences were obtained from PBMCs. The V gene is TRBV5-8, the J gene TRBJ1-6; D possibly corresponds to TRBD1 (6 bases). As DNA, the CDR3 is TGTGCCAGCAGCTTCCCTTGGGACATCCTGGCTATTTCACCCCTCCACTTT. Protein: CASSFPWDILAISPLHF.